This TCR beta chain was identified in a study of fetal regulatory T cell absence and autoimmunity. Study results and limitations: Oligoclonal TCR enrichment in pancreas over cord blood reached over 95-fold for some clones. Cord blood and pancreas showed broadly similar TRB gene family usage.

Data came from immunoSEQ multiplex PCR; TCRdb stores just in-frame clones and leaves some out. The sample shows just over 45,000 clones, about 79% of them seen only once. Germline V gene lookup returns CDR1 MNHEY and CDR2 SMNVEV (reference sequence). The CDR3 spans 15 residues. V gave up 3 bases and J gave up 4 bases, with 16 bases separating them. In the case of this clone: Its cognate antigen is unknown.

The chain joins TRBV27 to TRBJ2-7; no clear D gene. The sequencing sample was made of cord blood. This TCR came from a newborn boy with IPEX syndrome. CDR3 region: CASSFTSGLIYEQYF. CDR3 DNA: TGTGCCAGCAGTTTTACGTCAGGCCTCATTTACGAGCAGTACTTC.